The T cell receptor beta chain under discussion was sequenced for a study of cytomegalovirus exposure and HLA in healthy donors. Background on the study: Out of about 179 million T cells, an earlier analysis found some 110 million unique TCR beta sequences in total.

The CDR3 is made up of 14 amino acids. The germline CDR1 and CDR2 sequences are SGDLS and YYNGEE. With 2 bases removed from V and 0 bases from J, the gap between germline ends came to 8 bases. The PCR employed 60 Vbeta primers together with 13 Jbeta primers. Sequencing used immunoSEQ multiplex PCR; TCRdb keeps in-frame clones, though not all of them. Among about 150,000 clones listed, 65% to 80% were seen once. To note about this clone: Its antigen is as yet unknown.

General study findings and limits: Most CMV-associated TCR beta chains were later found to appear HLA-restricted.

The genes are TRBV9 and TRBJ1-1; D gene ambiguous. Specimen: PBMCs. The origin of this receptor is a male donor in good health and CMV-seronegative. The CDR3 DNA follows: TGTGCCAGCAGCGTTGGAGGTATGAACACTGAAGCTTTCTTT. This codes for CASSVGGMNTEAFF.